A selection of T cell receptor beta chains follows, all from one sample in a study of identifying expanded T cells in peripheral blood. Sequenced by immunoSEQ multiplex PCR; TCRdb stores in-frame clones only, minus some. In the table there are around 90,000 clones, about 87% of which are singletons. Sequenced input: blood. All receptors come from a person between 18 and 69 years old in good health. Both conserved end residues are part of each CDR3.

V gene | CDR3 protein
TRBV5-1 | CASSLIGGRASYNEQFF
TRBV10-1 | CASSEARERGYTF
TRBV9 | CASSVLGARTDTQYF
TRBV6-5 | CASSQDRRAFF
TRBV10-3 | CAIREPTNEKLFF
TRBV6-1 | CASSESLWPSLRTDTQYF
TRBV6-1 | CASSDYSGTGGKGYTF
TRBV2 | CASIRTDYEQYF
TRBV18 | CASSPRGHLNQPQHF
TRBV7-9 | CASSFVGGGMGNQPQHF
TRBV6-5 | CASRGTPGTAYEQYF
TRBV30 | CAWSVKRPDTGELFF
TRBV5-6 | CASSLGGVGNQPQHF
TRBV9 | CASSVAETGREKLFF
TRBV5-4 | CASSPSREDYGYTF
TRBV5-1 | CASSLDSNQPQHF
TRBV28 | CASSLWRTGQGSNEQFF
TRBV5-1 | CASSLYRSTEAFF
TRBV28 | CASRGREGEKLFF
TRBV5-4 | CASSSGRQGALDTQYF
TRBV30 | CAWSALGTDTRPFNTGELFF
TRBV5-3 | CARSLNLWAGTQYF
TRBV7-3 | CASSSQSGVTEAFF
TRBV28 | CASSLLRATNEKLFF
TRBV7-2 | CASSLLADTQYF
TRBV4-2 | CASSQEALAGANEQFF
TRBV14 | CASSISRGYTF
TRBV11-1 | CASSLEYWGKETQYF
TRBV18 | CASSPSRGRGYGYTF
TRBV29-1 | CSVVVGALGPQHF
TRBV7-3 | CASSSGLHTDTQYF
TRBV21-1 | CASSKQIQGANTEAFF
TRBV6-4 | CASSDKDRDNEQFF
TRBV19 | CASSPGASGTDTQYF
TRBV19 | CASSVRDSSSYEQYF
TRBV19 | CASSITGGGYTF
TRBV7-3 | CASSPGELSYEQYF
TRBV5-1 | CASSFGTSSYEQYF
TRBV28 | CASSGAGTSGGPTYEQYF
TRBV28 | CASSPMHRDGNTEAFF
TRBV5-1 | CASSLALNRGLNYGYTF
TRBV5-1 | CASSLGLSGTSYEQYF
TRBV16 | CASSQSGGVGIPNQPQHF
TRBV7-9 | CASSLKASGGYEQYF